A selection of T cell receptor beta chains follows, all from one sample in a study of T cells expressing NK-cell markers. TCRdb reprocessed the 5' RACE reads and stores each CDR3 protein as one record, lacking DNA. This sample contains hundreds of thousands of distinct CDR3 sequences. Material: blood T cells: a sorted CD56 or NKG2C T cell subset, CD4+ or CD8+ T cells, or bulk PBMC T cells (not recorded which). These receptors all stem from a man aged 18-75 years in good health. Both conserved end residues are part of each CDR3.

CSAANAGRGGTDTQYF	TRBV20-1	TRBJ2-3
CASSWEGELFF	TRBV5-1	TRBJ1-4
CSATMTSYSTDTQYF	TRBV20-1	TRBJ2-3
CASGYGQGNQPQHF	TRBV12-5	TRBJ1-5
CASSLAFTYEQYF	TRBV7-8	TRBJ2-7
CASSAQGTVNTDTQYF	TRBV9	TRBJ2-3
CASSPVGGRSSYNEQFF	TRBV5-1	TRBJ2-1
CASSHTGPIPYEQYF	TRBV4-2	TRBJ2-7
CSARDSSRVTTDTQYF	TRBV20-1	TRBJ2-3
CASRLDRLDYEQYF	TRBV2	TRBJ2-7
CASGPGTTVIAKNIQYF	TRBV12-5	TRBJ2-4
CASSHVLGFLYF	TRBV3-1	TRBJ2-3
CASSVSGGEVFEQYF	TRBV18	TRBJ2-7
CASTSGGRTDTQYF	TRBV7-8	TRBJ2-3
CASSLALRGLGYTF	TRBV7-2	TRBJ1-2
CASSRGLDYEQYF	TRBV11-1	TRBJ2-7
CASGGTGLDNSPLHF	TRBV2	TRBJ1-6
CASRTPGTEAFF	TRBV6-1	TRBJ1-1
CASRGHSYSNQPQHF	TRBV6-2/TRBV6-3	TRBJ1-5
CASSRRSHNEQFF	TRBV14	TRBJ2-1
CASGLVVRVPGELFF	TRBV12-5	TRBJ2-2
CASSRVRTVQTETQYF	TRBV18	TRBJ2-5
CASMRMGTTEETQYF	TRBV28	TRBJ2-5
CASSLGQGASEQYF	TRBV5-1	TRBJ2-7
CSAPPLWGLHSSSYNEQFF	TRBV20-1	TRBJ2-1
CASTGAGSLAKNIQYF	TRBV28	TRBJ2-4
CASRGTTNEKLFF	TRBV6-1	TRBJ1-4
CASSLVSGGPGAGELFF	TRBV11-2	TRBJ2-2
CASSATYWVVAGDPSTDTQYF	TRBV6-1	TRBJ2-3
CSADPSTGTGEETQYF	TRBV20-1	TRBJ2-5
CASSLDPRPATDTQYF	TRBV5-1	TRBJ2-3
CASSYSLAGETQYF	TRBV6-5	TRBJ2-5
CASSLTPGGRETQYF	TRBV6-5	TRBJ2-5
CASSRDSRNTGELFF	TRBV7-2	TRBJ2-2
CASSEFFSNSPLHF	TRBV25-1	TRBJ1-6
CASQTGLVWPQHF	TRBV12-3/TRBV12-4	TRBJ1-5
CASSSGATGSYEQYF	TRBV11-3	TRBJ2-7
CASSLTTGRQKLFF	TRBV7-9	TRBJ1-4
CASRRDIGYEQYF	TRBV6-2/TRBV6-3	TRBJ2-7
CASRLSRTGELFF	TRBV11-2	TRBJ2-2
CASSLAGSPLHF	TRBV7-9	TRBJ1-6